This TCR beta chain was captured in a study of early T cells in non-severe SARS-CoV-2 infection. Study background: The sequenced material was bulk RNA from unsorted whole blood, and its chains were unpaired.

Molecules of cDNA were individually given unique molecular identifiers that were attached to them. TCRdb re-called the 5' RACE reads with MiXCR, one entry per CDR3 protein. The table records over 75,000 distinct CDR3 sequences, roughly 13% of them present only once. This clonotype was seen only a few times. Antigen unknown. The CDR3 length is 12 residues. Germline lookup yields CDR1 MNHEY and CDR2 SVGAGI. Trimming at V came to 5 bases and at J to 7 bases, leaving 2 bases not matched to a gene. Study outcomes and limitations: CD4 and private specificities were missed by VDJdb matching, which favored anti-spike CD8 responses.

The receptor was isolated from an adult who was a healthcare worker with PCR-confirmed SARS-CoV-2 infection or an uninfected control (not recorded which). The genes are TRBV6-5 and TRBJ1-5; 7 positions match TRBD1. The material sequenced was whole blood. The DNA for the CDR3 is TGTGCCAGCAGTGACAGGGACCAGCCCCAGCATTTT. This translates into CASSDRDQPQHF.